Reported below is one TCR beta chain. Libraries were prepared by immunoSEQ multiplex PCR; TCRdb keeps only in-frame clonotypes and omits some of them. The data contain 13,000 or so clones, roughly nine tenths of them singletons. This record comes from a study of blood T cell repertoires in COVID-19. The sample taken for sequencing was peripheral blood. The TCR sequence derives from a man aged 70-80 years with active COVID-19.

CDR3 in amino acids: CASSPREITEAFF. The CDR3, as DNA: TGTGCCAGCAGCCCCAGGGAAATCACTGAAGCTTTCTTT. The gene calls are TRBV9 and TRBJ1-1; the D gene is possibly TRBD1 (5 bases). Between the trimmed V and J ends, which lost 4 bases and 4 bases, there was a span of 11 bases. CDR1 and CDR2 (germline): SGDLS, YYNGEE. The CDR3 is made up of 13 amino acids.